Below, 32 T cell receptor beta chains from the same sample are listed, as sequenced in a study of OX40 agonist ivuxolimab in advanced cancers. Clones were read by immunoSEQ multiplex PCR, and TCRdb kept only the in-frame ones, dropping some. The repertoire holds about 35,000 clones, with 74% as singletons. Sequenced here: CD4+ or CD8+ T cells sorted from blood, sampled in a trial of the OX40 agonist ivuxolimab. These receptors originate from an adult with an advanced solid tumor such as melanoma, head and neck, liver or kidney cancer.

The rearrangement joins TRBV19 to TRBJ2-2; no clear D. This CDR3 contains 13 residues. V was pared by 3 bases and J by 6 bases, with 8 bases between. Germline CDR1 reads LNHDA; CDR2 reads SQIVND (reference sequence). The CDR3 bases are TGTGCCAGTAGTATGGGCAGCCCCGGGGAGCTGTTTTTT. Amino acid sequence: CASSMGSPGELFF.

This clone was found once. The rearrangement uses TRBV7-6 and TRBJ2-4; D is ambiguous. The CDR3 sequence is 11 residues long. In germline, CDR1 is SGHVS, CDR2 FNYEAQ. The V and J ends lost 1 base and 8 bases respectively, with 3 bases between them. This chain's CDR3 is CASSLGDIQYF. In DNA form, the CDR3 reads TGTGCCAGCAGCTTAGGAGACATTCAGTACTTC.

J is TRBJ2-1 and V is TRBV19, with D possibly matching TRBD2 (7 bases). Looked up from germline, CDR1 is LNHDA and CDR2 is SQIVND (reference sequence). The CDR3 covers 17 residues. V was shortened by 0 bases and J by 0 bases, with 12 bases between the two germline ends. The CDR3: CASSIEGGGDSYNEQFF. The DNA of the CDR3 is TGTGCCAGTAGTATAGAGGGAGGGGGGGACTCCTACAATGAGCAGTTCTTC. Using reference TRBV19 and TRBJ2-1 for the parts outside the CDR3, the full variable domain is DGGITQSPKYLFRKEGQNVTLSCEQNLNHDAMYWYRQDPGQGLRLIYYSQIVNDFQKGDIAEGYSVSREKKESFPLTVTSAQKNPTAFYLCASSIEGGGDSYNEQFFGPGTRLTVL.

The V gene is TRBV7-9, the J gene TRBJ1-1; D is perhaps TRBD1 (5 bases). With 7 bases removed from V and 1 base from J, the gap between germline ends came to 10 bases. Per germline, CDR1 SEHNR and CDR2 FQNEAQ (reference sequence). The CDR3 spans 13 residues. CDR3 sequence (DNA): TGTGCCAGCATCCTCGGGGGGAACACTGAAGCTTTCTTT. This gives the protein CASILGGNTEAFF.

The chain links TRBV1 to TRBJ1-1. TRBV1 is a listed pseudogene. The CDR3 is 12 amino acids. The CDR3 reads CTSSQDAGEAFF. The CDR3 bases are TGCACCAGCAGCCAAGATGCGGGTGAAGCTTTCTTT.

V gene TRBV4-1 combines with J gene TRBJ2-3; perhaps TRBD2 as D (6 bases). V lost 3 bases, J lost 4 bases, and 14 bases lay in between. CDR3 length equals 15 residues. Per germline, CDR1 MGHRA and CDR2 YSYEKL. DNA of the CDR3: TGCGCCAGCAGCCAGTCCTCGGGAGTTGCAGATACGCAGTATTTT. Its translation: CASSQSSGVADTQYF.

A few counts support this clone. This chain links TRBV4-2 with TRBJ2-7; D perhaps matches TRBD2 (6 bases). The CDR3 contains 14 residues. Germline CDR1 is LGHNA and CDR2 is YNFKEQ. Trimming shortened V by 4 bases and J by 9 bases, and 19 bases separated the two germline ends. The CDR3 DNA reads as TGTGCCAGCAGCCCAGTCGTTTTCGGGGAGGCGCAGTACGTC. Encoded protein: CASSPVVFGEAQYV.

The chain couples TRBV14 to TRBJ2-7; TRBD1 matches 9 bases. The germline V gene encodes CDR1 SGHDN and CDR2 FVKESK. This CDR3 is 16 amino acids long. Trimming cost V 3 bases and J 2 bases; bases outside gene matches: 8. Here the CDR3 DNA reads TGTGCCAGCAGCCACTACCGGGACAGGGACACCTACGAGCAGTACTTC. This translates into CASSHYRDRDTYEQYF. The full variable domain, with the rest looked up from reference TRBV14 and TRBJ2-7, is EAGVTQFPSHSVIEKGQTVTLRCDPISGHDNLYWYRRVMGKEIKFLLHFVKESKQDESGMPNNRFLAERTGGTYSTLKVQPAELEDSGVYFCASSHYRDRDTYEQYFGPGTRLTVT.

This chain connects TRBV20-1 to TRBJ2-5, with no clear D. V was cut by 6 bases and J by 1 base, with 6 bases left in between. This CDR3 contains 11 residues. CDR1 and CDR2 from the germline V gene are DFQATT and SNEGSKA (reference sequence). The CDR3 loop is CSAYFQETQYF. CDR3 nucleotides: TGCAGTGCCTATTTCCAAGAGACCCAGTACTTC.

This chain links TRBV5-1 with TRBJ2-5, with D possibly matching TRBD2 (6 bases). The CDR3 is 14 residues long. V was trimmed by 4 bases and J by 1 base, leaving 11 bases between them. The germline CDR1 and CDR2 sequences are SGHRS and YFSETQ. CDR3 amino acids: CASSARTTQETQYF. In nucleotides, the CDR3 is TGCGCCAGCAGCGCCCGGACTACCCAAGAGACCCAGTACTTC.

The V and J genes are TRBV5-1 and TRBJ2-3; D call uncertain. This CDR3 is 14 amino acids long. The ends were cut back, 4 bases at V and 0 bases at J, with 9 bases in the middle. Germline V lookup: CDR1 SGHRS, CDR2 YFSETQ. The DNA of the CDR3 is TGCGCCAGCAGCATCGGACGGAGCACAGATACGCAGTATTTT. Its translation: CASSIGRSTDTQYF. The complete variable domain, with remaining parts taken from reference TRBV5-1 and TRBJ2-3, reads KAGVTQTPRYLIKTRGQQVTLSCSPISGHRSVSWYQQTPGQGLQFLFEYFSETQRNKGNFPGRFSGRQFSNSRSEMNVSTLELGDSALYLCASSIGRSTDTQYFGPGTRLTVL.

Here the CDR3 reads CAWSGNSGLGSNQPQHF. The CDR3 DNA reads TGTGCCTGGAGTGGCAACTCGGGACTGGGGAGCAATCAGCCCCAGCATTTT. The chain couples TRBV30 to TRBJ1-5; perhaps TRBD1 as D (5 bases). With 1 base removed from V and 1 base from J, the gap between germline ends came to 17 bases. The CDR3 is made up of 17 amino acids. CDR1 is GTSNPN and CDR2 is SVGIG in the germline V gene (reference sequence).

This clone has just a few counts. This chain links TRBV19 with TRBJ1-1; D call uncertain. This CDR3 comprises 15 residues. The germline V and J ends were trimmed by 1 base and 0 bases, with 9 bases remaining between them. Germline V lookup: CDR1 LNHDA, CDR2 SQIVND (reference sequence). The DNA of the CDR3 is TGTGCCAGTAGTATAGGTGGAAGGGTGAACACTGAAGCTTTCTTT. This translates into CASSIGGRVNTEAFF.

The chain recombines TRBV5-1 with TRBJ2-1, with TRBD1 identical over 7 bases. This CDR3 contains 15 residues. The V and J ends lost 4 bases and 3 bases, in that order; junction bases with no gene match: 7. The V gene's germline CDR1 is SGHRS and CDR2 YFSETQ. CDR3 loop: CASSTVAGGYNEQFF. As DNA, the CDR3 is TGCGCCAGCAGCACAGTTGCAGGGGGCTACAATGAGCAGTTCTTC.

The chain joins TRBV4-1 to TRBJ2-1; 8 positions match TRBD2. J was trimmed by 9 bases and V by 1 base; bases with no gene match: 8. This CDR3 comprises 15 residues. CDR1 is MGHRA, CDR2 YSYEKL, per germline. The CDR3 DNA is TGCGCCAGCAGCCAAGTAAAGGGACTAGAGGGTGAGCAGTTCTTC. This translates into CASSQVKGLEGEQFF.

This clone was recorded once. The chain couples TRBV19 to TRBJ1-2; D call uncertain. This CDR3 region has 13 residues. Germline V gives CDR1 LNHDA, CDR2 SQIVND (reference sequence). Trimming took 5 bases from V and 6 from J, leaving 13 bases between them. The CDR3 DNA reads TGTGCCAGTAGTGCAAACAACGGGCATGGCTACACCTTC. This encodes CASSANNGHGYTF.

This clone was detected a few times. The DNA of the CDR3 is TGTGCCAGCACCCCGAGTCTCAGTAATGAAAAACTGTTTTTT. It translates to CASTPSLSNEKLFF. V gene TRBV9 combines with J gene TRBJ1-4, with D hard to call. The ends were cut back, 6 bases at V and 4 bases at J, with 13 bases in the middle. The CDR3 consists of 14 residues. The germline CDR1 and CDR2 sequences are SGDLS and YYNGEE.

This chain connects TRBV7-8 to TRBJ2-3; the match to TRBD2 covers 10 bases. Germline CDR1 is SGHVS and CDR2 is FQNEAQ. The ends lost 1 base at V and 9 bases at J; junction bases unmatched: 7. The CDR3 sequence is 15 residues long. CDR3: CASSLVLAGALTQYF. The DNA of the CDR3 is TGTGCCAGCAGCTTAGTCCTAGCGGGGGCCCTCACGCAGTATTTT.

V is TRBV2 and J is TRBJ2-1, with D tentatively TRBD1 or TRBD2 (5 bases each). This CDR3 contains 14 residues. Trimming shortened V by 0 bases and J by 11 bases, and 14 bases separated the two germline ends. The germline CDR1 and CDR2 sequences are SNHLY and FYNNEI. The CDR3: CASSEARLWDQQFF. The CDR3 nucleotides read TGTGCCAGCAGTGAAGCGCGTCTGTGGGACCAGCAGTTCTTC.

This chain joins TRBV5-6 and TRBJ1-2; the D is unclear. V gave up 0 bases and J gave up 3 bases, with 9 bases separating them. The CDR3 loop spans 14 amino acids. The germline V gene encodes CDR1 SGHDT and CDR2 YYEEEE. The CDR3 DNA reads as TGTGCCAGCAGCTTGGCTGGGCGAGACTATGGCTACACCTTC. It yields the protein CASSLAGRDYGYTF.

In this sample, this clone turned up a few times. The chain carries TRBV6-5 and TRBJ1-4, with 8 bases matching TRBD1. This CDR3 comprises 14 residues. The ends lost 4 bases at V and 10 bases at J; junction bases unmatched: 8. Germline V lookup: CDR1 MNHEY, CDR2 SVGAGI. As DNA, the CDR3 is TGTGCCAGCAGTTGGAGGACAGGGAGGAGAAAACTGTTTTTT. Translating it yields CASSWRTGRRKLFF.

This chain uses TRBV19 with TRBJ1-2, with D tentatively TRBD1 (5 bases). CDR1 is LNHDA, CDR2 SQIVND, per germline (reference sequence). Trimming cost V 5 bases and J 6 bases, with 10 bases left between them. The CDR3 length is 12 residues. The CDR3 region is CASSPRDDGYTF. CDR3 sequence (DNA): TGTGCCAGTAGTCCCCGGGACGATGGCTACACCTTC.

In DNA form, the CDR3 reads TGCGCCAGCAGCTTGGAAGCAGGGAATTCACCCCTCCACTTT. Its translation is CASSLEAGNSPLHF. The chain is built from TRBV5-1 and TRBJ1-6; maybe TRBD1 (5 bases). There are 14 residues in the CDR3. Germline-derived CDR1 and CDR2 are SGHRS and YFSETQ. Trimming shortened V by 0 bases and J by 7 bases, and 8 bases separated the two germline ends.

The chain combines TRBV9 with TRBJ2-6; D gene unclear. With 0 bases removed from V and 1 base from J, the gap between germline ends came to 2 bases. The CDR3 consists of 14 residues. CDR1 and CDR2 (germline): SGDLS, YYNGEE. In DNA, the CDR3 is TGTGCCAGCAGCGTAGTTTCTGGGGCCAACGTCCTGACTTTC. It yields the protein CASSVVSGANVLTF.

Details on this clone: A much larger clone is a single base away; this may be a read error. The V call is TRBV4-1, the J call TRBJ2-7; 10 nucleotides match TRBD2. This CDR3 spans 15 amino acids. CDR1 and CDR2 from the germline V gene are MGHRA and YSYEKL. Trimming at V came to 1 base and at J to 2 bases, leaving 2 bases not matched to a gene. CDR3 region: CASSQGSGGAYEQYF. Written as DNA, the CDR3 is TGCGCCAGCAGCCAAGGGAGCGGGGGGGCCTACGAGCAGTACTTC.

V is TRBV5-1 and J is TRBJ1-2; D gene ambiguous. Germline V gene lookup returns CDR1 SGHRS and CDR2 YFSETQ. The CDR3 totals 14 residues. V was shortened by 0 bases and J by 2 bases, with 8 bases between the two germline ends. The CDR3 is CASSLEGPNYGYTF. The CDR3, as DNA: TGCGCCAGCAGCTTGGAAGGGCCGAACTATGGCTACACCTTC.

CDR3 residues: CASSPVLTGGTGELFF. As DNA, the CDR3 is TGTGCCAGCAGCCCTGTACTAACAGGGGGCACCGGGGAGCTGTTTTTT. The J gene is TRBJ2-2, the V gene TRBV7-8, with TRBD1 identical over 8 bases. V was pared by 5 bases and J by 4 bases, with 9 bases of the junction left unmatched. The CDR3 length is 16 residues. From germline, CDR1 is SGHVS and CDR2 FQNEAQ. The full variable domain, in which reference TRBV7-8 and TRBJ2-2 provide the parts outside the CDR3, is GAGVSQSPRYKVAKRGQDVALRCDPISGHVSLFWYQQALGQGPEFLTYFQNEAQLDKSGLPSDRFFAERPEGSVSTLKIQRTQQEDSAVYLCASSPVLTGGTGELFFGEGSRLTVL.

CDR3 in amino acids: CASSEGGGEYGYTF. The CDR3 nucleotides read TGTGCCAGCAGTGAAGGAGGGGGCGAGTATGGCTACACCTTC. The J gene is TRBJ1-2, the V gene TRBV2; TRBD1 aligns across 7 bases. With 1 base clipped from V and 5 bases from J, the junction kept 4 bases outside the gene matches. The germline V gene encodes CDR1 SNHLY and CDR2 FYNNEI. The CDR3 is 14 residues long.

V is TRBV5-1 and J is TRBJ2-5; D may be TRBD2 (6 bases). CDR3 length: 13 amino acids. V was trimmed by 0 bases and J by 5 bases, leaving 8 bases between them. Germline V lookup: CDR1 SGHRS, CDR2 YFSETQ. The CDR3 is CASSLGGGETQYF. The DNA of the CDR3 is TGCGCCAGCAGCTTGGGGGGAGGCGAGACCCAGTACTTC.

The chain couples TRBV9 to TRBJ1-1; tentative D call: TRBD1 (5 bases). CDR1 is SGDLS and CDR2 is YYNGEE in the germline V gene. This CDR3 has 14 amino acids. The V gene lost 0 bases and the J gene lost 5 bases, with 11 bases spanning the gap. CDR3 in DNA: TGTGCCAGCAGCGTAGAGGAGGGGCAGACTGAAGCTTTCTTT. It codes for CASSVEEGQTEAFF.

CDR3 region: CASSPWGSDEKLFF. The DNA of the CDR3 is TGCGCCAGCAGCCCGTGGGGGTCGGACGAAAAACTGTTTTTT. This sequence joins TRBV5-1 and TRBJ1-4, with TRBD1 as a possible D gene (5 bases). The CDR3 is 14 amino acids. The germline V gene has CDR1 SGHRS and CDR2 YFSETQ. V lost 4 bases, J lost 8 bases, and 15 bases lay in between.

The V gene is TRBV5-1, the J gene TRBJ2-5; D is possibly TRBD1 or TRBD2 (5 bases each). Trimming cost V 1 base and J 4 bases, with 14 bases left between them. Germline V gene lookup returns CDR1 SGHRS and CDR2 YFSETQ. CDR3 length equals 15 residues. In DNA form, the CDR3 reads TGCGCCAGCAGCTTGCGAACCGGGACCCCAGAGACCCAGTACTTC. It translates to CASSLRTGTPETQYF.